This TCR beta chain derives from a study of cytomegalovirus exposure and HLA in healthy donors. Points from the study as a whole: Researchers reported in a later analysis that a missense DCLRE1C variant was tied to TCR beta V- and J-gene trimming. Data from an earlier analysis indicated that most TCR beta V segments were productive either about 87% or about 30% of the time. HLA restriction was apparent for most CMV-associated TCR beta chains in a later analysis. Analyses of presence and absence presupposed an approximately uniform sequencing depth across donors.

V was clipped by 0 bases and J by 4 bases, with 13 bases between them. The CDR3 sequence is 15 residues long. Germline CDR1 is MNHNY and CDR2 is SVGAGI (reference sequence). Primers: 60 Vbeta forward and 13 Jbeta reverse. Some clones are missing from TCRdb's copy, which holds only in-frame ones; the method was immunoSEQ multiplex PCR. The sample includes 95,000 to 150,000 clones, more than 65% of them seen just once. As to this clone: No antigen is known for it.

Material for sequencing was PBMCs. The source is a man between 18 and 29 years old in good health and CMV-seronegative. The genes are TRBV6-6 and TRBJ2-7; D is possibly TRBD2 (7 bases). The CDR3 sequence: CASSYSFGGRYEQYF. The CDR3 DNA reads TGTGCCAGCAGTTACTCGTTCGGGGGGCGGTACGAGCAGTACTTC.